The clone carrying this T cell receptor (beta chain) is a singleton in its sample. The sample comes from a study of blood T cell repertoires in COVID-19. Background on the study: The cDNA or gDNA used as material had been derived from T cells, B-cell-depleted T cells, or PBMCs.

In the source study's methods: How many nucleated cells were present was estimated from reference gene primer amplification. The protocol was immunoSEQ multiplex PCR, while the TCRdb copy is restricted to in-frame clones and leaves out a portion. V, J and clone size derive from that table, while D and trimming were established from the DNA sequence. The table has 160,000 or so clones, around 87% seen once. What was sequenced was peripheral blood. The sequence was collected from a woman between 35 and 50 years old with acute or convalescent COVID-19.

CDR3: CSVEVAAQETQYF. CDR3 nucleotides: TGCAGCGTTGAGGTAGCGGCACAAGAGACCCAGTACTTC. The chain joins TRBV29-1 to TRBJ2-5, with D perhaps TRBD2 (6 bases). The CDR3 spans 13 residues. The V gene lost 3 bases and the J gene lost 2 bases, with 10 bases spanning the gap. CDR1 is SQVTM, CDR2 ANQGSEA, per germline. The whole variable domain, remainder taken from reference TRBV29-1 and TRBJ2-5, is SAVISQKPSRDICQRGTSLTIQCQVDSQVTMMFWYRQQPGQSLTLIATANQGSEATYESGFVIDKFPISRPNLTFSTLTVSNMSPEDSSIYLCSVEVAAQETQYFGPGTRLLVL.